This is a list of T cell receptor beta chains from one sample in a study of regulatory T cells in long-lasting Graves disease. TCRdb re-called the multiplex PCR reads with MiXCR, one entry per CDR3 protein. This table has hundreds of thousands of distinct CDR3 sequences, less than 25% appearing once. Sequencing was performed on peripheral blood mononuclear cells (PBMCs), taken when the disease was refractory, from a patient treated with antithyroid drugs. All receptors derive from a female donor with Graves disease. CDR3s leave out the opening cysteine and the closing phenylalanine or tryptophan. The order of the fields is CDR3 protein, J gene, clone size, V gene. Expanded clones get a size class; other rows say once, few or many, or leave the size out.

CDR3aa: ASSLFGTENTEAF; j_gene: TRBJ1-1; abundance: many; v_gene: TRBV27
CDR3aa: ASSSLTELTGELF; j_gene: TRBJ2-2; abundance: many; v_gene: TRBV6-2/TRBV6-3
CDR3aa: ASSLGVLPADGYT; j_gene: TRBJ1-2; abundance: many; v_gene: TRBV5-1
CDR3aa: ATSDPDRVGETQY; j_gene: TRBJ2-5; abundance: -; v_gene: TRBV24-1
CDR3aa: ASSASGRQNEKLF; j_gene: TRBJ1-4; abundance: many; v_gene: TRBV9
CDR3aa: SVKQGSYEQY; j_gene: TRBJ2-7; abundance: -; v_gene: TRBV29-1
CDR3aa: ASSLGTGMAEAF; j_gene: TRBJ1-1; abundance: once; v_gene: TRBV12-3/TRBV12-4
CDR3aa: ASSWTGGSEKLF; j_gene: TRBJ1-4; abundance: many; v_gene: TRBV7-2
CDR3aa: ASSWASGSYEQY; j_gene: TRBJ2-7; abundance: many; v_gene: TRBV27
CDR3aa: ASSMRVGNTEAF; j_gene: TRBJ1-1; abundance: few; v_gene: TRBV19
CDR3aa: ASSQARGSSYEQY; j_gene: TRBJ2-7; abundance: few; v_gene: TRBV4-1
CDR3aa: AWSPRGQTEAF; j_gene: TRBJ1-1; abundance: few; v_gene: TRBV30
CDR3aa: ASSSLAGGRVEQY; j_gene: TRBJ2-7; abundance: many; v_gene: TRBV11-2
CDR3aa: SARDDAALAYEQY; j_gene: TRBJ2-7; abundance: many; v_gene: TRBV20-1
CDR3aa: SARDLGRATQETQY; j_gene: TRBJ2-5; abundance: many; v_gene: TRBV20-1
CDR3aa: ASGAGNTGELF; j_gene: TRBJ2-2; abundance: -; v_gene: TRBV5-1
CDR3aa: ASSSGQPQH; j_gene: TRBJ1-5; abundance: many; v_gene: TRBV19
CDR3aa: ASSRVSPGAGETQY; j_gene: TRBJ2-5; abundance: many; v_gene: TRBV28
CDR3aa: ASSPLEWGSTDTQY; j_gene: TRBJ2-3; abundance: -; v_gene: TRBV11-2
CDR3aa: ASSRNEQY; j_gene: TRBJ2-7; abundance: many; v_gene: TRBV28
CDR3aa: ASSQLGHYNSPLH; j_gene: TRBJ1-6; abundance: few; v_gene: TRBV5-6
CDR3aa: SARDLGQGYEQY; j_gene: TRBJ2-7; abundance: many; v_gene: TRBV20-1
CDR3aa: ASGQGREKLF; j_gene: TRBJ1-4; abundance: many; v_gene: TRBV10-3
CDR3aa: ASIQREFETQY; j_gene: TRBJ2-5; abundance: many; v_gene: TRBV7-9
CDR3aa: ASSQDPDRSQETQY; j_gene: TRBJ2-5; abundance: -; v_gene: TRBV4-2
CDR3aa: ASSGGTGDREPQH; j_gene: TRBJ1-5; abundance: few; v_gene: TRBV5-1
CDR3aa: ASSFSGSVETQY; j_gene: TRBJ2-5; abundance: few; v_gene: TRBV13
CDR3aa: VSSRTGVFNQPQH; j_gene: TRBJ1-5; abundance: once; v_gene: TRBV6-2/TRBV6-3
CDR3aa: ASSLYPGAGYEQY; j_gene: TRBJ2-7; abundance: many; v_gene: TRBV7-3
CDR3aa: ASTTTRQGSQPQH; j_gene: TRBJ1-5; abundance: -; v_gene: TRBV6-1
CDR3aa: ASSQGLSAENIQY; j_gene: TRBJ2-4; abundance: few; v_gene: TRBV28
CDR3aa: ASSYSAGSTQETQY; j_gene: TRBJ2-5; abundance: -; v_gene: TRBV27
CDR3aa: ASSLAPGASYEQY; j_gene: TRBJ2-7; abundance: many; v_gene: TRBV11-2
CDR3aa: VSTSSPYEQY; j_gene: TRBJ2-7; abundance: few; v_gene: TRBV12-3/TRBV12-4
CDR3aa: ASSFLGSGYT; j_gene: TRBJ1-2; abundance: -; v_gene: TRBV5-1
CDR3aa: ASSYSTGTETQY; j_gene: TRBJ2-5; abundance: -; v_gene: TRBV6-2/TRBV6-3
CDR3aa: ASSQDRELLMGYEQY; j_gene: TRBJ2-7; abundance: few; v_gene: TRBV4-3
CDR3aa: ASSAKLHGTGGVQPQH; j_gene: TRBJ1-5; abundance: many; v_gene: TRBV27
CDR3aa: ASSSLAGGANEQY; j_gene: TRBJ2-7; abundance: many; v_gene: TRBV28
CDR3aa: ASSLVPGTSGIRTYNEQF; j_gene: TRBJ2-1; abundance: few; v_gene: TRBV7-9
CDR3aa: AWAPGNTGELF; j_gene: TRBJ2-2; abundance: many; v_gene: TRBV30
CDR3aa: SATASGITEAF; j_gene: TRBJ1-1; abundance: few; v_gene: TRBV20-1
CDR3aa: ASSFLVGSGSGELF; j_gene: TRBJ2-2; abundance: few; v_gene: TRBV7-9
CDR3aa: ATSLRTPLDTEAF; j_gene: TRBJ1-1; abundance: -; v_gene: TRBV15
CDR3aa: ASSSLGRGNTEAF; j_gene: TRBJ1-1; abundance: many; v_gene: TRBV11-2
CDR3aa: ATSREGVSGELF; j_gene: TRBJ2-2; abundance: -; v_gene: TRBV15
CDR3aa: ASSLPGQGSGGYT; j_gene: TRBJ1-2; abundance: few; v_gene: TRBV9
CDR3aa: ASSSDGAEAF; j_gene: TRBJ1-1; abundance: many; v_gene: TRBV28
CDR3aa: ASSYGLGSRSYEQY; j_gene: TRBJ2-7; abundance: many; v_gene: TRBV6-9
CDR3aa: ASRKTQQETQY; j_gene: TRBJ2-5; abundance: many; v_gene: TRBV7-2
CDR3aa: ASSLALGRGEQF; j_gene: TRBJ2-1; abundance: -; v_gene: TRBV11-2
CDR3aa: ASGELGNYEQY; j_gene: TRBJ2-7; abundance: -; v_gene: TRBV6-1
CDR3aa: AIGDTLGNEQF; j_gene: TRBJ2-1; abundance: -; v_gene: TRBV11-1
CDR3aa: ASSQRDIYNEQF; j_gene: TRBJ2-1; abundance: -; v_gene: TRBV4-1
CDR3aa: ASSGQPEKLF; j_gene: TRBJ1-4; abundance: many; v_gene: TRBV28
CDR3aa: ASLEGNTEAF; j_gene: TRBJ1-1; abundance: many; v_gene: TRBV2
CDR3aa: ASSLGTSGSPGEQY; j_gene: TRBJ2-7; abundance: many; v_gene: TRBV11-2
CDR3aa: ASSPPTGGGDQPQH; j_gene: TRBJ1-5; abundance: many; v_gene: TRBV12-3/TRBV12-4
CDR3aa: ASSQELISYEQY; j_gene: TRBJ2-7; abundance: few; v_gene: TRBV19
CDR3aa: ASSMNRDQPQH; j_gene: TRBJ1-5; abundance: -; v_gene: TRBV15